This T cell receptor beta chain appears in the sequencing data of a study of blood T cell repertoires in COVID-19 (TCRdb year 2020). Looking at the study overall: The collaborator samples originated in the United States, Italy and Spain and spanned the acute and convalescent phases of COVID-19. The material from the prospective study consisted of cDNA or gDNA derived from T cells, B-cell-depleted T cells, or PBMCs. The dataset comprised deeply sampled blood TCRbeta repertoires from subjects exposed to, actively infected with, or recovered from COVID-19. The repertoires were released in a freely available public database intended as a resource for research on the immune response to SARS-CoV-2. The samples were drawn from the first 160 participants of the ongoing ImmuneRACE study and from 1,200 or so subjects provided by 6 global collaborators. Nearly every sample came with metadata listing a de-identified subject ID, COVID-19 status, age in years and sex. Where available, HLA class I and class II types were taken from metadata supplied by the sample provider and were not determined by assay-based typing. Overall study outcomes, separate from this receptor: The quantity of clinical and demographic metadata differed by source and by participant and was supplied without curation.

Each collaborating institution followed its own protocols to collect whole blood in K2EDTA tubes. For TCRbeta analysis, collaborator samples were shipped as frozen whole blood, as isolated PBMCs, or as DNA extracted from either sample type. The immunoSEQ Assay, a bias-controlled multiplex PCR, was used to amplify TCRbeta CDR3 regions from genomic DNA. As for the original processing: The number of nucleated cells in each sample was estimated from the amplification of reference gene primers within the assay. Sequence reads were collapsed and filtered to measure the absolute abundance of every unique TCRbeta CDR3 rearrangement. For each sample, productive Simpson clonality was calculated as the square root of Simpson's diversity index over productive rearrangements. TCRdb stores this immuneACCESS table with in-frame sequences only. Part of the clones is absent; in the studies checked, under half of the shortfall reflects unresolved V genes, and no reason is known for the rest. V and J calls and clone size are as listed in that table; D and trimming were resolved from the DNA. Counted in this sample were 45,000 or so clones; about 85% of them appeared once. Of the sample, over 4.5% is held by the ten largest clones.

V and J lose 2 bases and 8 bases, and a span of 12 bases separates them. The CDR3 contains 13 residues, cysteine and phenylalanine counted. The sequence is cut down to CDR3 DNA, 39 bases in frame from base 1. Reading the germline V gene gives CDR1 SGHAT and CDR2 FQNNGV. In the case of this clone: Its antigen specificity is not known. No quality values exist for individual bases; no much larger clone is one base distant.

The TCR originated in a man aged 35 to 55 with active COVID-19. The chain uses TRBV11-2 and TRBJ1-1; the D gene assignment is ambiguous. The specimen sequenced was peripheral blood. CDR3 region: CASSLFAGIEAFF. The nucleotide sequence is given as TGTGCCAGCAGCTTATTTGCAGGCATAGAAGCTTTCTTT.